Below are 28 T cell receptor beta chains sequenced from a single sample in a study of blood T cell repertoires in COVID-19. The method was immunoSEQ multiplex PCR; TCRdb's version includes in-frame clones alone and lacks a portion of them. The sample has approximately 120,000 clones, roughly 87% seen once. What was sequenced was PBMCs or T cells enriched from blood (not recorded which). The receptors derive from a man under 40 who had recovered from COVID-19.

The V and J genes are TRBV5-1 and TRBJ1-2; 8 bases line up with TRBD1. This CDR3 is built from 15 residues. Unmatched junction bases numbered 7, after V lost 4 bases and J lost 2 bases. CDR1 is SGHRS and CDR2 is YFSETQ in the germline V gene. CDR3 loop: CASSAGQGVNYGYTF. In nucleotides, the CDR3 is TGCGCCAGCAGCGCCGGACAGGGAGTAAACTATGGCTACACCTTC.

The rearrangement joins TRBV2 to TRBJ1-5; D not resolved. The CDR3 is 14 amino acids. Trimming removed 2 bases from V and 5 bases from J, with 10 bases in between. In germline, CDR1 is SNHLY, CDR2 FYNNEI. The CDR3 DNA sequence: TGTGCCAGCAGTGAAAGGCGGGGAGATCAGCCCCAGCATTTT. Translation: CASSERRGDQPQHF.

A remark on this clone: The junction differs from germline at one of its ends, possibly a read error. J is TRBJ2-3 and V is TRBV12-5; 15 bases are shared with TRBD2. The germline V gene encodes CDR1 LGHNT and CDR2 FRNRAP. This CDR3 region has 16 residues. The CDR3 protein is CASGLGTSGRPDTQYF. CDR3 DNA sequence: TGTGCTAGCGGTTTAGGGACTAGCGGGAGGCCAGATACGCAGTATTTT. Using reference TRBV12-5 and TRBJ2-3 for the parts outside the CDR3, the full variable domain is DARVTQTPRHKVTEMGQEVTMRCQPILGHNTVFWYRQTMMQGLELLAYFRNRAPLDDSGMPKDRFSAEMPDATLATLKIQPSEPRDSAVYFCASGLGTSGRPDTQYFGPGTRLTVL.

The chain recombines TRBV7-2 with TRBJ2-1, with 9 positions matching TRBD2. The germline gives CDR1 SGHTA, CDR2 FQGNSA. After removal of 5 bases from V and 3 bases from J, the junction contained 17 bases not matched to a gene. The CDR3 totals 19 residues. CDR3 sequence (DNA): TGTGCCAGCAGCCCTTCGGTAGCGGGAGAACTCTCCCTCTACAATGAGCAGTTCTTC. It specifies CASSPSVAGELSLYNEQFF.

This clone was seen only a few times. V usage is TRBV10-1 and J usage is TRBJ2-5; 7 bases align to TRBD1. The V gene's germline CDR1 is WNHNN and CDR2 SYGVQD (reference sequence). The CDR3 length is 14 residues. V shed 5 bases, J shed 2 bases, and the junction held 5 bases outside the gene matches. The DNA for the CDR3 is TGCGCCAGCAGTAGGGGGCCCGCTCAAGAGACCCAGTACTTC. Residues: CASSRGPAQETQYF.

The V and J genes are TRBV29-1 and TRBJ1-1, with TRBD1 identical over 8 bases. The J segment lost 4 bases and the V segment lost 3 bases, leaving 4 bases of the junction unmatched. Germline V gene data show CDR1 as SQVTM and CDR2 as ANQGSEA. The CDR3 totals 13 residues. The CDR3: CSVDARGPTEAFF. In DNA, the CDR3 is TGCAGCGTTGATGCCAGGGGGCCCACTGAAGCTTTCTTT. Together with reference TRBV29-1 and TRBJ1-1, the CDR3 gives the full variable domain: SAVISQKPSRDICQRGTSLTIQCQVDSQVTMMFWYRQQPGQSLTLIATANQGSEATYESGFVIDKFPISRPNLTFSTLTVSNMSPEDSSIYLCSVDARGPTEAFFGQGTRLTVV.

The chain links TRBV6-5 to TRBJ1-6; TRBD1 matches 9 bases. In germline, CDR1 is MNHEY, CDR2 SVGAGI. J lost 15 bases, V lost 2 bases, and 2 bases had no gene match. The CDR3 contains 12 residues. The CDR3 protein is CASSYGTGSLHF. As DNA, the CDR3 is TGTGCCAGCAGTTACGGGACAGGGAGCCTCCACTTT.

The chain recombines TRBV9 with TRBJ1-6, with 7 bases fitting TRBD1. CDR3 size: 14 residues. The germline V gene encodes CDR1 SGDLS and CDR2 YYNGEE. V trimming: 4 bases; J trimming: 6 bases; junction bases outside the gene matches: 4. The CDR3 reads CASSTGQSNSPLHF. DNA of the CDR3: TGTGCCAGCAGCACGGGACAGAGTAATTCACCCCTCCACTTT.

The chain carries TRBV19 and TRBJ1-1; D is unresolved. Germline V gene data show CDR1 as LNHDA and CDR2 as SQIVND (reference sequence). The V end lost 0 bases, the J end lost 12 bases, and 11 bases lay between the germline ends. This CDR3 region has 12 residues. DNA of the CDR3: TGTGCCAGTAGTATAGAGCGGGAAGGCCCTTTCTTT. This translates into CASSIEREGPFF.

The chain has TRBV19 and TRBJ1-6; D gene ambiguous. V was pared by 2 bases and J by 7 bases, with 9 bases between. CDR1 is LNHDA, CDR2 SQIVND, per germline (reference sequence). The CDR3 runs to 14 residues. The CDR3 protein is CASSITTGNSPLHF. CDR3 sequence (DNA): TGTGCCAGTAGTATAACGACGGGGAATTCACCCCTCCACTTT.

As DNA, the CDR3 is TGTGCCAGCAGTTTATCTTACAATGAGCAGTTCTTC. Protein product: CASSLSYNEQFF. The chain carries TRBV12-3 or TRBV12-4 and TRBJ2-1; D call uncertain. The CDR3 has 12 residues. The V gene lost 2 bases and the J gene lost 4 bases, with 3 bases spanning the gap.

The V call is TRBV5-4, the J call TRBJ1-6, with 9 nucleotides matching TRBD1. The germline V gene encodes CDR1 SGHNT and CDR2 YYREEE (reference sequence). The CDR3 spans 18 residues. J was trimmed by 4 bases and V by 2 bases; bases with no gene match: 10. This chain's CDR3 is CASSFGSGTGIYNSPLHF. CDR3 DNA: TGTGCCAGCAGCTTTGGGTCCGGGACAGGGATTTATAATTCACCCCTCCACTTT. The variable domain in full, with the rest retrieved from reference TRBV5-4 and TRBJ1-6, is ETGVTQSPTHLIKTRGQQVTLRCSSQSGHNTVSWYQQALGQGPQFIFQYYREEENGRGNFPPRFSGLQFPNYSSELNVNALELDDSALYLCASSFGSGTGIYNSPLHFGNGTRLTVT.

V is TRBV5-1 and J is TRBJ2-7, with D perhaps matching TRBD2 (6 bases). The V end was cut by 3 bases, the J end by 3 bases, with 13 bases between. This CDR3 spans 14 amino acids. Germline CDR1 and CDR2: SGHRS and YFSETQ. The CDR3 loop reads CASSSVAANYEQYF. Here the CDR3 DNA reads TGCGCCAGCAGCTCTGTAGCGGCCAACTACGAGCAGTACTTC.

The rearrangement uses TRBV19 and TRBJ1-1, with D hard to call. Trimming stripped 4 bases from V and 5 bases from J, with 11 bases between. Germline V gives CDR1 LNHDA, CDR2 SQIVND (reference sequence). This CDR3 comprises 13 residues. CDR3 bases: TGTGCCAGTAGTACCAGCCCGAGGACTGAAGCTTTCTTT. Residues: CASSTSPRTEAFF.

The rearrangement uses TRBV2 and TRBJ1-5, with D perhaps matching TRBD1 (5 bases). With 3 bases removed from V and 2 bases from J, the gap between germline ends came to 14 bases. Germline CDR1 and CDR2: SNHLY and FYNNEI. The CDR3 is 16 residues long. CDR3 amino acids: CASSDRARVGNQPQHF. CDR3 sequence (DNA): TGTGCCAGCAGTGATAGGGCCAGGGTGGGCAATCAGCCCCAGCATTTT.

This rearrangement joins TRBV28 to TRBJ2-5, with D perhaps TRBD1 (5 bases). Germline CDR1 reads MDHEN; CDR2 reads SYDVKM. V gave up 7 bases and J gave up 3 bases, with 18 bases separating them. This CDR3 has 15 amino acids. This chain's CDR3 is CASNPPGQDKETQYF. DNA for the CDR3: TGTGCCAGCAACCCCCCGGGCCAGGACAAAGAGACCCAGTACTTC.

CDR3 sequence reads: CASSLDRVGNTIYF. The CDR3 nucleotides read TGTGCCAGCAGCTTGGACAGGGTTGGGAACACCATATATTTT. The chain recombines TRBV5-6 with TRBJ1-3; perhaps TRBD1 as D (6 bases). CDR3 size: 14 residues. V lost 0 bases and J lost 7, with 11 bases in between. Per germline, CDR1 SGHDT and CDR2 YYEEEE.

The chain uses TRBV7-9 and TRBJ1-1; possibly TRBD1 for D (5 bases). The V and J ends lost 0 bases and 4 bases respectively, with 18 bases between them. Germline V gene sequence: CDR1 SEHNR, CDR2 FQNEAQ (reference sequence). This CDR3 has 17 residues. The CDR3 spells CASSLAPEKRGSTEAFF. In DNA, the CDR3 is TGTGCCAGCAGCTTAGCACCGGAAAAACGGGGGTCCACTGAAGCTTTCTTT.

CDR3 sequence (DNA): TGTGCCAGCAGCTTACGGGGGACCAGCGGGGCTACCTACGAGCAGTACTTC. The encoded protein is CASSLRGTSGATYEQYF. The chain is built from TRBV11-2 and TRBJ2-7; 7 nucleotides agree with TRBD2. Germline V gives CDR1 SGHAT, CDR2 FQNNGV. J gave up 2 bases and V 2 bases, and 12 bases lay outside the gene matches. The CDR3 loop spans 17 amino acids.

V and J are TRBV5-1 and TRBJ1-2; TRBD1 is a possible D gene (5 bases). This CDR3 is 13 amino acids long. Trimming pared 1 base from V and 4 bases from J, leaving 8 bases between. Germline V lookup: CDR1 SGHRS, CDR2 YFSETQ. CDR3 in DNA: TGCGCCAGCAGCTTGTCAGGGCCCTATGGCTACACCTTC. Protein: CASSLSGPYGYTF. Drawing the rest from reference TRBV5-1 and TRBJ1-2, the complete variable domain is KAGVTQTPRYLIKTRGQQVTLSCSPISGHRSVSWYQQTPGQGLQFLFEYFSETQRNKGNFPGRFSGRQFSNSRSEMNVSTLELGDSALYLCASSLSGPYGYTFGSGTRLTVV.

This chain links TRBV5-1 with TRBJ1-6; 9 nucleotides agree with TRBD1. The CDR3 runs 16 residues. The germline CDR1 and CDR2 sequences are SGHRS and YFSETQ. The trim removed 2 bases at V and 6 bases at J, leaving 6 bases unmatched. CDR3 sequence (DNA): TGCGCCAGCAGCTTTACCGGGACAGGGAGTAATTCACCCCTCCACTTT. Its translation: CASSFTGTGSNSPLHF.

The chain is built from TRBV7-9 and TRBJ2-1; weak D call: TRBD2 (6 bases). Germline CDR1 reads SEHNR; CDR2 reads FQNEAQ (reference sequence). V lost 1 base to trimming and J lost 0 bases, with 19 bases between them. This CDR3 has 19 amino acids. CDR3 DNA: TGTGCCAGCAGCTTAGGGGGGGACTTACGGCGGGACTCCTACAATGAGCAGTTCTTC. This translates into CASSLGGDLRRDSYNEQFF.

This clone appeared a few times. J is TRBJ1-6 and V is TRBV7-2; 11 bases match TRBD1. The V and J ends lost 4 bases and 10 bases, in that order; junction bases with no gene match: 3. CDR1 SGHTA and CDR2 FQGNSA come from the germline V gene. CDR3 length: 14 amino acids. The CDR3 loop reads CASSWTGGGSPLHF. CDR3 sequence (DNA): TGTGCCAGCAGCTGGACAGGGGGCGGCTCACCCCTCCACTTT.

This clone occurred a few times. CDR3 loop: CAWRGRGSDEQYF. CDR3 in DNA: TGTGCCTGGAGAGGCCGGGGTTCCGACGAGCAGTACTTC. The chain carries TRBV30 and TRBJ2-7; D is possibly TRBD2 (5 bases). There are 13 residues in the CDR3. V lost 3 bases and J lost 5, with 14 bases in between. CDR1 GTSNPN and CDR2 SVGIG come from the germline V gene (reference sequence).

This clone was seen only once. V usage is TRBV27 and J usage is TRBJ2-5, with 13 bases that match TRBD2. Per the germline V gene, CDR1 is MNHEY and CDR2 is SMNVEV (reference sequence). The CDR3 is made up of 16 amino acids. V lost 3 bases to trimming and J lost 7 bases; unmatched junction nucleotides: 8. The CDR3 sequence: CASSFSGTSGVWTQYF. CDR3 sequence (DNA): TGTGCCAGCAGTTTTTCCGGGACTAGCGGGGTATGGACCCAGTACTTC.

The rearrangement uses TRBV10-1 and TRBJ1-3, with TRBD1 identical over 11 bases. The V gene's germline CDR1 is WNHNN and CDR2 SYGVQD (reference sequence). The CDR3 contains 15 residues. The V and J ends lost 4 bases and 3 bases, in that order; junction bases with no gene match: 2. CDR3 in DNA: TGCGCCAGCAGTGCCGGGACAGGGGGTGGAAACACCATATATTTT. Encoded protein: CASSAGTGGGNTIYF.

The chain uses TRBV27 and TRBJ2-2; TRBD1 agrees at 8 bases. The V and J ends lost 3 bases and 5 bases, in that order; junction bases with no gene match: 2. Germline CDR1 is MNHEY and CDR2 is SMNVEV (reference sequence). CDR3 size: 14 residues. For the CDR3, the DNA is TGTGCCAGCAGTTTGGACAGGGCTACCGGGGAGCTGTTTTTT. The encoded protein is CASSLDRATGELFF.

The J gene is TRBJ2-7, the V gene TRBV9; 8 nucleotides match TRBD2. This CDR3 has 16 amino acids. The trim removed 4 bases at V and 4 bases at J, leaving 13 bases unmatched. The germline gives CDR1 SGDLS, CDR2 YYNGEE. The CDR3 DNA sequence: TGTGCCAGCAGCCCCCAGCGGGGGCCAGCCGGGTACGAGCAGTACTTC. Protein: CASSPQRGPAGYEQYF.